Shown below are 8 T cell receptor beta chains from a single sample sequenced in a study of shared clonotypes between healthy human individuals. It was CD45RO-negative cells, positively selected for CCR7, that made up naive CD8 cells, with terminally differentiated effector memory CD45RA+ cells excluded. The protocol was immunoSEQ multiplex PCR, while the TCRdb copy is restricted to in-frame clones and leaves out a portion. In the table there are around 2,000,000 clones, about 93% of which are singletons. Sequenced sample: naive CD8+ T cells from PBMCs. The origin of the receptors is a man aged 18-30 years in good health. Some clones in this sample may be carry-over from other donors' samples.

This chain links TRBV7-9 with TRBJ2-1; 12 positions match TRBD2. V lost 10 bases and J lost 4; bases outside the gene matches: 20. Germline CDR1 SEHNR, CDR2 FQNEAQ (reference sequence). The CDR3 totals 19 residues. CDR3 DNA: TGTGCCACCTCCGGGGGGCTAGCGGGAGGGACTAGCTTATACAATGAGCAGTTCTTC. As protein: CATSGGLAGGTSLYNEQFF.

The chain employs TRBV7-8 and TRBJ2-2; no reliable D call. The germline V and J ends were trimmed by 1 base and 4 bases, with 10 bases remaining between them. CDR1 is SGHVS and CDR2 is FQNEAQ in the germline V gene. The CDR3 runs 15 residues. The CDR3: CASSLEVVGTGELFF. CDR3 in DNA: TGTGCCAGCAGCTTAGAGGTCGTCGGCACCGGGGAGCTGTTTTTT.

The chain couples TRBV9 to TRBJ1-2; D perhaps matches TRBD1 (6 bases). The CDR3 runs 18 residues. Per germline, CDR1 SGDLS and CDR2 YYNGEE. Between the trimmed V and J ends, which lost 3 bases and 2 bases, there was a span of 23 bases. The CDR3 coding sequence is TGTGCCAGCAGCGCTTCGACAGGATCTGGTTCCCGAAACTATGGCTACACCTTC. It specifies CASSASTGSGSRNYGYTF.

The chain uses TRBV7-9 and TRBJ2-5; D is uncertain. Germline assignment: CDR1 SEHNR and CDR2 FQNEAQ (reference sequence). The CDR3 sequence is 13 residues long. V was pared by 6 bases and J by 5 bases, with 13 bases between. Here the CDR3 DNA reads TGTGCCAGCAGGCCCCCGGGTTCCGAGACCCAGTACTTC. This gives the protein CASRPPGSETQYF.

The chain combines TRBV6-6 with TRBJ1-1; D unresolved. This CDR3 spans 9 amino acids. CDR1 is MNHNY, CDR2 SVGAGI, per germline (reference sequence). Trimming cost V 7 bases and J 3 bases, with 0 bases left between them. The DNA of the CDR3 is TGTGCCAGCAACACTGAAGCTTTCTTT. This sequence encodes CASNTEAFF.

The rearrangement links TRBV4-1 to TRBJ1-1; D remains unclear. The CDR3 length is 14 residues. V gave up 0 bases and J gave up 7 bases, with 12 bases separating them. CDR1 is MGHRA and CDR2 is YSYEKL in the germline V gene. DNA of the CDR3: TGCGCCAGCAGCCAAGAAGGATCCGGAGTTGAAGCTTTCTTT. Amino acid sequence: CASSQEGSGVEAFF.

Written as DNA, the CDR3 is TGCGCCAGCAGCCGGACTAGCGGGAGGGTCTCAGATACGCAGTATTTT. Protein product: CASSRTSGRVSDTQYF. The gene calls are TRBV4-3 and TRBJ2-3; 15 bases line up with TRBD2. CDR1 LGHNA and CDR2 YSLEER come from the germline V gene. CDR3 length equals 16 residues. V gave up 4 bases and J gave up 4 bases; unmatched junction bases: 3.

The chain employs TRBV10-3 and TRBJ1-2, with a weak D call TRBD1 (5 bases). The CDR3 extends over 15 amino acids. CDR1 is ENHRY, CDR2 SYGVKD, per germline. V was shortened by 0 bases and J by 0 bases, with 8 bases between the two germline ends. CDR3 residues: CAISESAGANYGYTF. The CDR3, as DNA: TGTGCCATCAGTGAGTCGGCGGGGGCTAACTATGGCTACACCTTC.